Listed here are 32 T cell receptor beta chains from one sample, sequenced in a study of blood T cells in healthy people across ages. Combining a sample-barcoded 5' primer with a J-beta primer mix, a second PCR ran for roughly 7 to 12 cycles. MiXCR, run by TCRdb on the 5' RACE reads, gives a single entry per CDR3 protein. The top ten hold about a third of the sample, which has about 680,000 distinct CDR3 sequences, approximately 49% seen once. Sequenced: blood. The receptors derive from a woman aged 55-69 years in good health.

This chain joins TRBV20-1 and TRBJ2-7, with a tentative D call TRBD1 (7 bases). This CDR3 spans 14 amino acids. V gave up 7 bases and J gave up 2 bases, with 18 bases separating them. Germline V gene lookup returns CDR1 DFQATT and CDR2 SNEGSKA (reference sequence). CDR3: CSVSPQGRTYEQYF. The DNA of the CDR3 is TGCAGTGTCAGCCCACAGGGGAGGACCTACGAGCAGTACTTC.

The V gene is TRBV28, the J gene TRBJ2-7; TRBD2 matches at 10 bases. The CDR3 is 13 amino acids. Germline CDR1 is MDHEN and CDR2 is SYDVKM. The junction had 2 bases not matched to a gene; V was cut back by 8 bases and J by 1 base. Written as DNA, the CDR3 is TGTGCCAGCGGACTAGCGGCTTCCTACGAGCAGTACTTC. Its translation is CASGLAASYEQYF.

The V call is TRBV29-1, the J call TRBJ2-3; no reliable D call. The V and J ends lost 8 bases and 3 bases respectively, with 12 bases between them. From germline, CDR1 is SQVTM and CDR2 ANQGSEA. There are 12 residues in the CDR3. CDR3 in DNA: TGCAGCTCTAAGATGGGGACAGATACGCAGTATTTT. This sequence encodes CSSKMGTDTQYF.

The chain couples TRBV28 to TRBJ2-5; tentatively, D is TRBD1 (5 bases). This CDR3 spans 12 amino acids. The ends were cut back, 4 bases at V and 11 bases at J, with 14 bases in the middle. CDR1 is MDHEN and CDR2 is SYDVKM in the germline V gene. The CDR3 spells CASSWGRYGQYF. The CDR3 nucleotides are TGTGCCAGCAGTTGGGGCCGCTACGGGCAGTACTTC.

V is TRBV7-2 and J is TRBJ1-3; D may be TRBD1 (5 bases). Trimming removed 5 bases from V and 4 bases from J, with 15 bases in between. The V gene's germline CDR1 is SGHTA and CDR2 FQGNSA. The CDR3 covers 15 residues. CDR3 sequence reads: CASSPRGGGGNTIYF. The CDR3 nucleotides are TGTGCCAGCAGCCCTAGGGGAGGCGGCGGAAACACCATATATTTT.

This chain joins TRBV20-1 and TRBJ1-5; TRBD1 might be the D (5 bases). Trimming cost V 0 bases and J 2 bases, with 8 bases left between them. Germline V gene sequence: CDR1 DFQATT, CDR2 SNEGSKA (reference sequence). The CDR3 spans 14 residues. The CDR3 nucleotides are TGCAGTGCTAGAGACAGGGCGGGCAATCAGCCCCAGCATTTT. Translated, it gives CSARDRAGNQPQHF.

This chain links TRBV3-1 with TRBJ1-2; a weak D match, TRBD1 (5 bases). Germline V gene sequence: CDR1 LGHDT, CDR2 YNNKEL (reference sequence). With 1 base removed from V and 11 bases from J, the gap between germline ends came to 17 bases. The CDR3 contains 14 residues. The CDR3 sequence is CASSQGGTSRGYTF. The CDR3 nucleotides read TGTGCCAGCAGCCAAGGGGGGACTTCGCGTGGTTACACCTTC.

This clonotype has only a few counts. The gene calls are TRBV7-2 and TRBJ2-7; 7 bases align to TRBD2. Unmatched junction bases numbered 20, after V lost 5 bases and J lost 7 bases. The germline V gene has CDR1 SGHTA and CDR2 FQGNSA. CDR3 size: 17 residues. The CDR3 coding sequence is TGTGCCAGCAGCCCGCGCAGCGGCGGGAGTACCTACAATGAGCAGTACTTC. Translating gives CASSPRSGGSTYNEQYF.

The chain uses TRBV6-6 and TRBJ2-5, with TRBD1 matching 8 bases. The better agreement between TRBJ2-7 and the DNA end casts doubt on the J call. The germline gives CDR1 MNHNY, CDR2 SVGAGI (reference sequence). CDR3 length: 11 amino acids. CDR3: CATGQGNEQYF. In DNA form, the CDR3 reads TGTGCCACCGGACAGGGCAACGAGCAGTACTTC.

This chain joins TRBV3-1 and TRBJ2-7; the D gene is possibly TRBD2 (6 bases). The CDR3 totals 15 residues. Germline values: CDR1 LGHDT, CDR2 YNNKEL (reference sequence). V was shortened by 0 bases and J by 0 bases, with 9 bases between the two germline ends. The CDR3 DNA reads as TGTGCCAGCAGCCAAGAACGGGAGCGCTCCTACGAGCAGTACTTC. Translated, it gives CASSQERERSYEQYF.

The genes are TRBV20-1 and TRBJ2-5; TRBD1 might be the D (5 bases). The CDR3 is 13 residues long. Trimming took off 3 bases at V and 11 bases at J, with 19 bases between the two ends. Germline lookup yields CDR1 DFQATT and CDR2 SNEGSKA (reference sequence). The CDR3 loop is CSASKDTYNEQYF. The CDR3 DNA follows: TGCAGTGCTAGTAAGGACACCTACAATGAGCAGTACTTC.

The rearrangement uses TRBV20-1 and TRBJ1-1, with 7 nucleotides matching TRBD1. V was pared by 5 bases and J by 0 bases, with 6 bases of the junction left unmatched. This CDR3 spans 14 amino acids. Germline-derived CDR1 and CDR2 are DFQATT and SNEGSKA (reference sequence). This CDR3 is CSAGARGVNTEAFF. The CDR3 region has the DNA TGCAGTGCTGGGGCCAGGGGGGTGAACACTGAAGCTTTCTTT.

CDR3 protein: CASSYGAGGFPDTQYF. CDR3 in DNA: TGTGCCAGCAGTTACGGGGCGGGAGGGTTCCCAGATACGCAGTATTTT. The gene calls are TRBV6-5 and TRBJ2-3, with 9 positions matching TRBD2. Unmatched junction bases numbered 7, after V lost 2 bases and J lost 4 bases. Germline V lookup: CDR1 MNHEY, CDR2 SVGAGI. The CDR3 is made up of 16 amino acids.

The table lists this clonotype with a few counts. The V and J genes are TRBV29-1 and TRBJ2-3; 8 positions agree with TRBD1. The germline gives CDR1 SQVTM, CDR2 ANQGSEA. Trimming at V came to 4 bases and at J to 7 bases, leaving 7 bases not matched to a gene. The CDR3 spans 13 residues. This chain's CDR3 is CSVVRQGIHTQYF. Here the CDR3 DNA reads TGCAGCGTTGTTAGACAGGGGATACATACGCAGTATTTT.

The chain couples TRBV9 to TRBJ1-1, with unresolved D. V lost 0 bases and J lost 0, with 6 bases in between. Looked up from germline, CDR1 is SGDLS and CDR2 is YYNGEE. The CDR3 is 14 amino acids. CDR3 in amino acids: CASSVAPMNTEAFF. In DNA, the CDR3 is TGTGCCAGCAGCGTAGCTCCGATGAACACTGAAGCTTTCTTT.

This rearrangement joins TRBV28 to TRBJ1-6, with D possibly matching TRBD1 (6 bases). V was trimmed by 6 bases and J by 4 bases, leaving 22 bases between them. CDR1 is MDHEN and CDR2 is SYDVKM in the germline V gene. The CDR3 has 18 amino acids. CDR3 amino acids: CASSSGGLLEEYNSPLHF. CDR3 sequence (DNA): TGTGCCAGCAGCTCGGGGGGCCTCTTAGAAGAATATAATTCACCCCTCCACTTT.

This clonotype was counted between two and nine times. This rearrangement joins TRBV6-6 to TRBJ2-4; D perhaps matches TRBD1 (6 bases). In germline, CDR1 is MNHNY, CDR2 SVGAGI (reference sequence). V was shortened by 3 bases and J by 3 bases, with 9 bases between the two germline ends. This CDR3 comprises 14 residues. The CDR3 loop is CASSYSDSKNIQYF. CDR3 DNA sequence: TGTGCCAGCAGTTATTCGGACAGCAAAAACATTCAGTACTTC.

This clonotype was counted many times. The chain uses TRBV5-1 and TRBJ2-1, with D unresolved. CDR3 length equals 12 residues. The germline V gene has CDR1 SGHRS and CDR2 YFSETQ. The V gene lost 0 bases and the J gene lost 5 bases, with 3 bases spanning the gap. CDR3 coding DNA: TGCGCCAGCAGCTTGGGAGACAATGAGCAGTTCTTC. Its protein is CASSLGDNEQFF.

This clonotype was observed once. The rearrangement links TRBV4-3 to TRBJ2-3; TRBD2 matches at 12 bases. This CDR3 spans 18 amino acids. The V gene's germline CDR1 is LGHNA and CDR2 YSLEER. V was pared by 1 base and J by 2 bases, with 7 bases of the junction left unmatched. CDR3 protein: CASSQGGTSGLPTDTQYF. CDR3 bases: TGCGCCAGCAGCCAAGGCGGGACTAGCGGGCTCCCCACAGATACGCAGTATTTT.

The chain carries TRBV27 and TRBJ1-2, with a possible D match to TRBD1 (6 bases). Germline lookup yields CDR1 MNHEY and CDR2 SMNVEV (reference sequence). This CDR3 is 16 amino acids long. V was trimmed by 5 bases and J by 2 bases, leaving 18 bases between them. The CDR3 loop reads CASSRASGTLNYGYTF. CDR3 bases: TGTGCCAGCAGTCGCGCCTCCGGGACATTAAACTATGGCTACACCTTC.

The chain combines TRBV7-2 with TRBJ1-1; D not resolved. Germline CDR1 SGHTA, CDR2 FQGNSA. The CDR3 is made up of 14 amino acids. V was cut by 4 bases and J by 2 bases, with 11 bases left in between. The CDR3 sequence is CASSSTDQNTEAFF. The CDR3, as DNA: TGTGCCAGCAGCTCAACAGACCAAAACACTGAAGCTTTCTTT.

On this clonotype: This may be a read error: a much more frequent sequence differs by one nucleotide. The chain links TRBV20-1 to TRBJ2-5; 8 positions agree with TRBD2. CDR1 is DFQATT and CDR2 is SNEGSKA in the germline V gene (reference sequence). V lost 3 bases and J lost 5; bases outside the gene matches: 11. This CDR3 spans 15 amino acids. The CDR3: CSARKRTSRMETQYF. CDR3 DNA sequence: TGCAGTGCTAGGAAAAGGACTAGCAGGATGGAGACCCAGTACTTC.

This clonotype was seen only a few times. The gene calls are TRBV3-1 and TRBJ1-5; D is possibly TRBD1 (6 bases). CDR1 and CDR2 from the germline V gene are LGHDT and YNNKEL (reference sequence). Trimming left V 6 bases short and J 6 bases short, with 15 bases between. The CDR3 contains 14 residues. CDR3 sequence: CASRYGTGPQPQHF. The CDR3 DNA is TGTGCCAGCAGATACGGAACAGGGCCTCAGCCCCAGCATTTT.

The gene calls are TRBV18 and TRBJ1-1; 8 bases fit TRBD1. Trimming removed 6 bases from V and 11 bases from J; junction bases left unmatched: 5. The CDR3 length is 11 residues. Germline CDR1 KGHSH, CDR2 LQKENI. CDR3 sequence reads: CASSSDREAFF. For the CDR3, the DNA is TGTGCCAGCTCTTCGGACAGGGAGGCTTTCTTT.

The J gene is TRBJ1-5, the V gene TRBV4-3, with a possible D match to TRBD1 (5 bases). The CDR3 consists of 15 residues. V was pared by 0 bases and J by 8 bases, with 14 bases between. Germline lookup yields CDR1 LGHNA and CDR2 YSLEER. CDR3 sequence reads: CASSQDAGYGKPQHF. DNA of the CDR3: TGCGCCAGCAGCCAAGATGCAGGGTATGGCAAGCCCCAGCATTTT.

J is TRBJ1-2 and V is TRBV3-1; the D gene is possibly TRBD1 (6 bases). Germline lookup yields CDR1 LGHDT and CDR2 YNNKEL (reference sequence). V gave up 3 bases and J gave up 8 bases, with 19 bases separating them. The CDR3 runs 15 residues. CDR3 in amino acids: CASSQPERGADGYTF. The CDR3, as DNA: TGTGCCAGCAGCCAGCCTGAAAGGGGGGCCGACGGCTACACCTTC.

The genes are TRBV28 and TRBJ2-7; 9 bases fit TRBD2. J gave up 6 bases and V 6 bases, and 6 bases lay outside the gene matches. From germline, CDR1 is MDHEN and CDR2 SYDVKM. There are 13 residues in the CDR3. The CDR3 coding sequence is TGTGCCAGCAGACCAGCGGGAGGCGCCGAGCAGTACTTC. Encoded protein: CASRPAGGAEQYF.

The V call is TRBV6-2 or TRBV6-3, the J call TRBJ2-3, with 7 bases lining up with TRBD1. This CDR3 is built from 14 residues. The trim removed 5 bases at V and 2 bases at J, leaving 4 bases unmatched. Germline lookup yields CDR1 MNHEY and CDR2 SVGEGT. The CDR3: CASSGDSPTDTQYF. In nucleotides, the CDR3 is TGTGCCAGCAGTGGGGACAGCCCCACAGATACGCAGTATTTT.

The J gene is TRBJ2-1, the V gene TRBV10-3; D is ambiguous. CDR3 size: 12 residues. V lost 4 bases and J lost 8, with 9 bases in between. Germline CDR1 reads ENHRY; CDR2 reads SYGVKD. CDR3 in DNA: TGTGCCATCAGTGGAACTGTCCATGAGCAGTTCTTC. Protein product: CAISGTVHEQFF.

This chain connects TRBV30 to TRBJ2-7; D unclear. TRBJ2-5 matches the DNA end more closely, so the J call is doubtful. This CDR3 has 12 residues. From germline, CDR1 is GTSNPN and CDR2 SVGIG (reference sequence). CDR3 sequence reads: CAWSVPWGTQYF. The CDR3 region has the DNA TGTGCCTGGAGTGTCCCCTGGGGGACCCAGTACTTC.

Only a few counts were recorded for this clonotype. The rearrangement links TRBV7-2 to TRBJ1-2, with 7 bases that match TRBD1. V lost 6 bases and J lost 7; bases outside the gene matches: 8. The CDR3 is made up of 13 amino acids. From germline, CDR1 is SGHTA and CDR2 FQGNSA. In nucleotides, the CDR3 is TGTGCCAGCAGTCCGGGACAGATGTTTGGCTACACCTTC. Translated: CASSPGQMFGYTF.

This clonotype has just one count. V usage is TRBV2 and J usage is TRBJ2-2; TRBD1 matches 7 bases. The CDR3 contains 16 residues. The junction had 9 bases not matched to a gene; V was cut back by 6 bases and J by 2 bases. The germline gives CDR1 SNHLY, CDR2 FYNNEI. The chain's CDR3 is CASRAGTELNTGELFF. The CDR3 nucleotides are TGTGCCAGCAGGGCAGGGACAGAGCTAAACACCGGGGAGCTGTTTTTT.